These T cell receptor beta chains were read from a single sample in a study of identical twins. TCRdb redid the calling of the 5' RACE reads with MiXCR, one entry per CDR3 protein. The sample consists of roughly 770,000 distinct CDR3 sequences, 15% to 20% of them appearing once. The sample was also reused in another study, on T cells expressing NK-cell markers.

Sequencing input: PBMCs. Receptors were obtained from a young woman in good health. CDR3s include the opening cysteine and the closing phenylalanine or tryptophan. The D gene is left open where the match is weak.

D gene,V gene,J gene,CDR3 protein
.,TRBV6-1,TRBJ1-6,CASSERLDGLGSPLHF
.,TRBV5-1,TRBJ2-7,CASSLYSGATYEQYF
TRBD2,TRBV6-1,TRBJ2-3,CASARLAGRTDTQYF
.,TRBV7-2,TRBJ1-2,CASSLERPAYGYTF
.,TRBV7-8,TRBJ1-4,CASSAWRDVGEKLFF
.,TRBV2,TRBJ2-7,CASSEEIGFYEQYF
.,TRBV20-1,TRBJ2-7,CSASGPVEQYF
.,TRBV7-6,TRBJ2-3,CASSLAGTVTDTQYF
.,TRBV9,TRBJ2-1,CASSWAGTLNNEQFF
TRBD2,TRBV11-2,TRBJ2-2,CASSLGARSGNWAGELFF
TRBD2,TRBV10-3,TRBJ2-1,CAIGASGRERNEQFF
.,TRBV19,TRBJ1-1,CASSIIGTVNTEAFF
TRBD2,TRBV5-1,TRBJ2-3,CASSPLGGGSTDTQYF
.,TRBV4-3,TRBJ2-3,CASSQMKADTQYF
TRBD2,TRBV29-1,TRBJ2-7,CSFQASGRDTRYEQYF
.,TRBV3-1,TRBJ1-3,CASSQEEGNTIYF
.,TRBV5-6,TRBJ2-2,CASSLVTATGELFF
.,TRBV11-2,TRBJ2-7,CASSLVRRTKSSYEQYF
.,TRBV12-3/TRBV12-4,TRBJ2-2,CASSFGGPELFF
.,TRBV7-9,TRBJ2-7,CASSLVGGAYYEQYF
TRBD1,TRBV10-3,TRBJ2-1,CAIRDPGQGAYNEQFF
TRBD2,TRBV7-2,TRBJ2-3,CASSLSGSPPDTQYF
.,TRBV2,TRBJ1-1,CASRTSGTEAFF
.,TRBV20-1,TRBJ2-7,CSYKIQGIYEQYF
.,TRBV20-1,TRBJ2-3,CSADRSQNTQYF
TRBD1,TRBV10-2,TRBJ2-5,CASLTPGQKEETQYF
TRBD1,TRBV5-6,TRBJ2-1,CASSPGQGLYNEQFF
.,TRBV7-8,TRBJ2-1,CASSLARIPYNEQFF
TRBD2,TRBV12-3/TRBV12-4,TRBJ2-1,CASTPGAGGPWAEQFF
.,TRBV12-3/TRBV12-4,TRBJ1-2,CASSGGAGYTF
.,TRBV18,TRBJ2-3,CASSPLAIPDTQYF
TRBD1,TRBV6-1,TRBJ2-7,CASSWTGGNEQYF
TRBD2,TRBV18,TRBJ2-1,CASSLLGLAGGGNEQFF
.,TRBV4-3,TRBJ2-7,CASSQDRRLSQNEQYF
TRBD1,TRBV28,TRBJ1-1,CASSASDRGGNPFF
.,TRBV2,TRBJ2-1,CASSETVPWEQFF
.,TRBV20-1,TRBJ2-7,CSASGSGPDVHEQYF
TRBD2,TRBV20-1,TRBJ2-7,CSASLGTNQYF
TRBD2,TRBV10-2,TRBJ2-7,CATSAASGTIFSYEQYF
.,TRBV20-1,TRBJ2-2,CSARDLRGTGELFF
.,TRBV25-1,TRBJ2-3,CASSETLFGSGTDTQYF
.,TRBV9,TRBJ1-1,CASSGGTNEAFF
.,TRBV7-2,TRBJ2-1,CASSLRAQGHNEQFF
.,TRBV18,TRBJ1-1,CASSPVGAGTEAFF
TRBD2,TRBV6-1,TRBJ2-5,CASSPRGVQETQYF
.,TRBV14,TRBJ2-5,CASSRGRSEETQYF
.,TRBV2,TRBJ2-2,CASIVSPAGELFF
.,TRBV2,TRBJ1-2,CASSGAFTNYGYTF
.,TRBV12-3/TRBV12-4,TRBJ1-2,CASGTGYGYTF
TRBD2,TRBV10-3,TRBJ2-7,CATLSGSFNEQYF
TRBD2,TRBV20-1,TRBJ2-1,CSARGLAGNEQFF
.,TRBV30,TRBJ2-3,CAWGGFLEQYF
.,TRBV6-6,TRBJ2-5,CATRRGGGETQYF
.,TRBV7-9,TRBJ1-3,CASSLNDPGNTIYF
TRBD1,TRBV5-1,TRBJ2-7,CASSFRTGSHEQYF
.,TRBV29-1,TRBJ2-2,CSVSGDLTGELFF
.,TRBV6-5,TRBJ1-2,CASSYKGGGVSGYTF
.,TRBV4-2,TRBJ1-1,CASTSRGDTEAFF
.,TRBV5-1,TRBJ1-6,CASSLETPGSNSPLHF
TRBD2,TRBV9,TRBJ2-1,CASSVWGGTGNNEQFF